These T cell receptor beta chains were read from a single sample in a study of blood T cell repertoires in COVID-19. The protocol was immunoSEQ multiplex PCR, while the TCRdb copy is restricted to in-frame clones and leaves out a portion. Of about 300,000 clones listed, roughly nine tenths were seen once; the top ten hold 1.5% to 2%. Sequenced input: PBMCs or T cells enriched from blood (not recorded which). The source of these receptors is a woman aged 40 to 50 who had recovered from COVID-19. CDR3s include the opening cysteine and the closing phenylalanine or tryptophan. The D gene is left open where the match is weak.

D gene	J gene	V gene	CDR3 protein	CDR3 DNA
NA	TRBJ2-7	TRBV24-1	CATSDLSGSTYEQYF	TGTGCCACCAGTGATTTATCCGGGAGTACTTACGAGCAGTACTTC
TRBD2	TRBJ2-1	TRBV11-2	CASSPQGAGDPANEQFF	TGTGCCAGCAGCCCCCAGGGAGCGGGAGATCCTGCAAATGAGCAGTTCTTC
TRBD2	TRBJ2-6	TRBV5-1	CASSLAGGSSGANVLTF	TGCGCCAGCAGCTTGGCCGGGGGGAGCTCTGGGGCCAACGTCCTGACTTTC
NA	TRBJ2-1	TRBV18	CASSPLAVYNEQFF	TGTGCCAGCTCACCACTAGCGGTTTACAATGAGCAGTTCTTC
TRBD2	TRBJ2-5	TRBV9	CASSVSRRGGIEETQYF	TGTGCCAGCAGCGTAAGCCGGCGGGGGGGAATCGAGGAGACCCAGTACTTC
NA	TRBJ2-3	TRBV6-6	CASSYLPGGLTDTQYF	TGTGCCAGCAGTTACTTGCCGGGGGGCCTCACAGATACGCAGTATTTT
NA	TRBJ1-2	TRBV11-1	CASRKGVGGGYTF	TGTGCCAGCCGGAAGGGAGTAGGAGGAGGCTACACCTTC
NA	TRBJ2-7	TRBV15	CATSRAGAGGGYEQYF	TGTGCCACCAGCAGAGCTGGGGCCGGGGGTGGCTACGAGCAGTACTTC
TRBD2	TRBJ2-3	TRBV9	CASSVVPGLAGGGGTDTQYF	TGTGCCAGCAGCGTAGTTCCGGGACTAGCGGGAGGGGGCGGCACAGATACGCAGTATTTT
TRBD1	TRBJ1-1	TRBV5-1	CASSGLGQGVEAFF	TGCGCCAGCAGCGGACTCGGACAGGGGGTTGAAGCTTTCTTT
NA	TRBJ2-7	TRBV14	CASSPGSPNYEQYF	TGTGCCAGCAGCCCCGGGAGCCCTAACTACGAGCAGTACTTC